The clone carrying this T cell receptor (beta chain) was observed a few times. Its antigen remains unknown. The sample is drawn from a study of identical twins. In germline, CDR1 is MDHEN, CDR2 SYDVKM. This CDR3 contains 13 residues. Trimming left V 2 bases short and J 8 bases short, with 12 bases between. Study-wide points: Twin sharing of out-of-frame TCR alpha was underestimated by models in monozygotic pairs.

Each CDR3 protein is one row after TCRdb ran MiXCR on the 5' RACE reads. The sample has roughly 250,000 distinct CDR3 sequences; roughly an eighth are singletons. This sequence joins TRBV28 and TRBJ1-2; weak D call: TRBD1 (6 bases). The TCR sequence derives from a woman aged 18-30 years in good health. The sequencing sample was made of memory (CD45RO+) T cells sorted from blood. The CDR3 sequence: CASSLAAQGGYTF. Here the CDR3 DNA reads TGTGCCAGCAGTTTAGCGGCCCAGGGGGGCTACACCTTC.